This T cell receptor beta chain was sequenced in a study of control samples from healthy donors and cancer patients. Germline CDR1 reads MGHDK; CDR2 reads SYGVNS. The CDR3 consists of 16 residues. Trimming shortened V by 2 bases and J by 5 bases, and 18 bases separated the two germline ends. The protocol was immunoSEQ multiplex PCR, while the TCRdb copy is restricted to in-frame clones and leaves out a portion. Of some 150,000 clones in the sample, roughly 94% were seen once. This sequence originates from a middle-aged man in good health. The sequenced sample was blood. The chain couples TRBV25-1 to TRBJ2-5; tentatively, D is TRBD2 (6 bases). The CDR3: CASSEPGGNLLETQYF. In DNA form, the CDR3 reads TGTGCCAGCAGTGAACCAGGCGGGAATCTCCTGGAGACCCAGTACTTC.